This T cell receptor (beta chain) was observed in a study of tumor and adjacent non-tumor tissue in lung cancer. Study observations and caveats: Top 100 clones took a larger repertoire share in normal lung.

No cell sorting was done before RNA was extracted from the tissue. More than 3 cm separated this lung sample from the edge of the tumor. This CDR3 comprises 14 residues. Germline CDR1 and CDR2: MDHEN and SYDVKM. V was pared by 1 base and J by 1 base, with 8 bases between. A modified ARM-PCR protocol with three rounds of nested PCR amplified TCRbeta. TCRdb itself ran the multiplex PCR reads through MiXCR, one entry per CDR3 protein. The sample records 60,000 to 80,000 distinct CDR3 sequences, around 70% being singletons. Notes on this clonotype: The target antigen is unknown. A much larger clone lies one base from this, so it may be a read error.

This TCR was recovered from a woman aged 50 to 60 with non-small cell lung cancer. The chain carries TRBV28 and TRBJ2-7; D remains ambiguous. Specimen: distant non-tumor lung tissue. CDR3 sequence: CASSLLGISYEQYF. Here the CDR3 DNA reads TGTGCCAGCAGTTTATTGGGCATTTCCTACGAGCAGTACTTC.